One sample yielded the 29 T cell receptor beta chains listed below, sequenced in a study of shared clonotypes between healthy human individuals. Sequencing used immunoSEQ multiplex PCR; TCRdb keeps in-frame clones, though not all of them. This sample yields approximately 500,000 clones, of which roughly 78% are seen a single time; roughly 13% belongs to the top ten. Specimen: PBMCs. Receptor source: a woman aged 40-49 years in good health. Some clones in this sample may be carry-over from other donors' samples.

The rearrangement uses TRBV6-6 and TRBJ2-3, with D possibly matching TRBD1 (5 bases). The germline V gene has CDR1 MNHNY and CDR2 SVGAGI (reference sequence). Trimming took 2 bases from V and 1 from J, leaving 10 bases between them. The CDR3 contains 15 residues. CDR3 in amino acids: CASSYGTGRTDTQYF. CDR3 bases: TGTGCCAGCAGTTACGGAACAGGCCGCACAGATACGCAGTATTTT.

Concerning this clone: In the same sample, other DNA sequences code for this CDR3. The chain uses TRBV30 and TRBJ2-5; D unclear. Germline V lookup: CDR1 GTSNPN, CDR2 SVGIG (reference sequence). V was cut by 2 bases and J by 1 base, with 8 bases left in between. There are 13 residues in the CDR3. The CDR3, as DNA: TGTGCCTGGAGTTTGGGAAGCCAAGAGACCCAGTACTTC. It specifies CAWSLGSQETQYF.

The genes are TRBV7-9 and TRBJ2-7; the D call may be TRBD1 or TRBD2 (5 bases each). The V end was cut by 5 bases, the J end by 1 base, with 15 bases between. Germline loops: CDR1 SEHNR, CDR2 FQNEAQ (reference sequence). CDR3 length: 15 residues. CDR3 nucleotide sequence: TGTGCCAGCAGCCTTGGGACGGCCAGATCCTACGAGCAGTACTTC. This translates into CASSLGTARSYEQYF.

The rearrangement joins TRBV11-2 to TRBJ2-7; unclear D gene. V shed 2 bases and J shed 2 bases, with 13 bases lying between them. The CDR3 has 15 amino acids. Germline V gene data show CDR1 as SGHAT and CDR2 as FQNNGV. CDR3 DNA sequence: TGTGCCAGCAGCTTATCTTGGCAGGCTCCCTACGAGCAGTACTTC. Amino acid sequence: CASSLSWQAPYEQYF.

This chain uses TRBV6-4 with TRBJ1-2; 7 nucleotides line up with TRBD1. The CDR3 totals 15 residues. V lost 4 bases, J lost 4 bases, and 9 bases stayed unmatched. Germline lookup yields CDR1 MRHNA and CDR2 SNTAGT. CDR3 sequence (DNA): TGTGCCAGCAGTGCCTCCGGGACAGCGATCTATGGCTACACCTTC. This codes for CASSASGTAIYGYTF.

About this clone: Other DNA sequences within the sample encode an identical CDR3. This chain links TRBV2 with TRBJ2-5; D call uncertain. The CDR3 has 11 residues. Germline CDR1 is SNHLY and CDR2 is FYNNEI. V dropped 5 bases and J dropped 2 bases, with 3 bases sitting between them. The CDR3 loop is CASSSQETQYF. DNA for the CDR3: TGTGCCAGCAGTTCACAAGAGACCCAGTACTTC.

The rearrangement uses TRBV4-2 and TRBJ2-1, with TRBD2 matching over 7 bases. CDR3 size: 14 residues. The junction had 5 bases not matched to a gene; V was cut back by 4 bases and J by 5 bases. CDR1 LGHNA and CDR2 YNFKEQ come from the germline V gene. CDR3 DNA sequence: TGTGCCAGCAGCCCTCGGACTAGAGACAATGAGCAGTTCTTC. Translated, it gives CASSPRTRDNEQFF.

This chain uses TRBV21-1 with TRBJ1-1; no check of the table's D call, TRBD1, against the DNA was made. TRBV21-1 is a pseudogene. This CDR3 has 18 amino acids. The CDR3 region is CASIVSGTPFEMNTEAFF. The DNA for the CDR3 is TGTGCCAGCATAGTATCGGGGACACCTTTTGAAATGAACACTGAAGCTTTCTTT.

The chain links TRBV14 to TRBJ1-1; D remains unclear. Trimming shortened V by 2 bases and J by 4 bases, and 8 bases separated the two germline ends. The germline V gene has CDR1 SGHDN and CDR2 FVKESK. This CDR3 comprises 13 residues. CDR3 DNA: TGTGCCAGCAGCCAATTTTTGAGCACTGAAGCTTTCTTT. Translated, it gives CASSQFLSTEAFF.

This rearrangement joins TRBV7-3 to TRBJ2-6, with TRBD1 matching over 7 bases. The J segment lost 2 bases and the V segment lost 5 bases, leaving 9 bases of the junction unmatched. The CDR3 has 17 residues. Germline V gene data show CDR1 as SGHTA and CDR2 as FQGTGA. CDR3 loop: CASSPGPTGAGANVLTF. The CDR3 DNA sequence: TGTGCCAGCAGCCCCGGGCCAACAGGGGCTGGGGCCAACGTCCTGACTTTC.

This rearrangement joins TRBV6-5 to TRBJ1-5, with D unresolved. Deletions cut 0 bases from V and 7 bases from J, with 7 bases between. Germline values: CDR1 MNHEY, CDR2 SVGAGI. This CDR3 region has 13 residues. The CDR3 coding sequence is TGTGCCAGCAGTTACTCGAAGGTCCAGCCCCAGCATTTT. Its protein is CASSYSKVQPQHF.

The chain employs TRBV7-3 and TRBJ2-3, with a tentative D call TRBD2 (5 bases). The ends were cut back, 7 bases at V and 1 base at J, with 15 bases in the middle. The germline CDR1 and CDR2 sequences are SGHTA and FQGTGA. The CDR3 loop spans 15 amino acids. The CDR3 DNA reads TGTGCCAGCACACAAACGGGGTCCGGCACAGATACGCAGTATTTT. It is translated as CASTQTGSGTDTQYF.

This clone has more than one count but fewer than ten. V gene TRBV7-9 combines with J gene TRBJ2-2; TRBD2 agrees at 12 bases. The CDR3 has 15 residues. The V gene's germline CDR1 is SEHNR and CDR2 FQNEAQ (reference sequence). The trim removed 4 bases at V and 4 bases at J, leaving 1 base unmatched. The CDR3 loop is CASSSSGRATGELFF. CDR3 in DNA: TGTGCCAGCAGCTCTAGCGGGAGGGCCACCGGGGAGCTGTTTTTT. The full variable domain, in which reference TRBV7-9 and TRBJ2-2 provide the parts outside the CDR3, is DTGVSQNPRHKITKRGQNVTFRCDPISEHNRLYWYRQTLGQGPEFLTYFQNEAQLEKSRLLSDRFSAERPKGSFSTLEIQRTEQGDSAMYLCASSSSGRATGELFFGEGSRLTVL.

DNA for the CDR3: TGTGCCAGTAGTACCTACAATGAGCAGTTCTTC. Encoded protein: CASSTYNEQFF. This chain links TRBV19 with TRBJ2-1; D uncertain. Germline V CDR1 and CDR2: LNHDA, SQIVND (reference sequence). The length of the CDR3 is 11 residues. Trimming cost V 4 bases and J 2 bases, with 0 bases left between them.

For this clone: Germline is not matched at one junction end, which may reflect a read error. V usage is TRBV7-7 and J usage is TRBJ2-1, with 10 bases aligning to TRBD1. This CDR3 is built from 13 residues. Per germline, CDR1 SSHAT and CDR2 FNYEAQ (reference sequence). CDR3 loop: CASSRTGGSEQFF. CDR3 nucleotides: TGTGCTAGCAGCAGGACAGGGGGGAGTGAGCAGTTCTTC. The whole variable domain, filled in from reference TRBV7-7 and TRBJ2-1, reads GAGVSQSPRYKVTKRGQDVTLRCDPISSHATLYWYQQALGQGPEFLTYFNYEAQPDKSGLPSDRFSAERPEGSISTLTIQRTEQRDSAMYRCASSRTGGSEQFFGPGTRLTVL.

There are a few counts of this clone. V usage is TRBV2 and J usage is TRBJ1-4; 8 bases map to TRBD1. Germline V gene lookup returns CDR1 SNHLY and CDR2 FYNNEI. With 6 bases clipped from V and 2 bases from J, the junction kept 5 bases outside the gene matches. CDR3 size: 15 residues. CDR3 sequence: CASRRRQGTNEKLFF. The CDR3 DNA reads TGTGCCAGCAGGCGCCGACAGGGGACTAATGAAAAACTGTTTTTT.

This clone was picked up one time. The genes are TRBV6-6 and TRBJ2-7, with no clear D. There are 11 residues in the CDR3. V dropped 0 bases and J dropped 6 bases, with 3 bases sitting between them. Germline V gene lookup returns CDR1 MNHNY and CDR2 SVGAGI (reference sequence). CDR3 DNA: TGTGCCAGCAGTTACTCGACCGAGCAGTACTTC. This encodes CASSYSTEQYF.

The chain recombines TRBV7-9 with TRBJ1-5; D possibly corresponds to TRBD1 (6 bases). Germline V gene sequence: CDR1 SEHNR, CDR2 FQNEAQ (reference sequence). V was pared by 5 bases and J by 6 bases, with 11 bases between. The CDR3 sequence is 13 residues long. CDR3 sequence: CASSVTGGQPQHF. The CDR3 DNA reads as TGTGCCAGCAGCGTGACAGGAGGTCAGCCCCAGCATTTT.

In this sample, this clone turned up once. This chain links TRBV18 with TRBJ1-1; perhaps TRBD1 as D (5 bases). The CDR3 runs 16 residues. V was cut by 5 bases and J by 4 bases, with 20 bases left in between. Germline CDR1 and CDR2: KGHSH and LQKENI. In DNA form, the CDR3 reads TGTGCCAGCTCATCGAGACGGAGTGGAGGGGTCACTGAAGCTTTCTTT. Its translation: CASSSRRSGGVTEAFF.

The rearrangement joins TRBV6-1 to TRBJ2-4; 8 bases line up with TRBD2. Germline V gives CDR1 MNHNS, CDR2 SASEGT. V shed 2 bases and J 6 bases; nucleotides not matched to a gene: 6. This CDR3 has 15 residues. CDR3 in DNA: TGTGCCAGCAGTGAAAGGATCAGCGGGGGAAACATTCAGTACTTC. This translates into CASSERISGGNIQYF.

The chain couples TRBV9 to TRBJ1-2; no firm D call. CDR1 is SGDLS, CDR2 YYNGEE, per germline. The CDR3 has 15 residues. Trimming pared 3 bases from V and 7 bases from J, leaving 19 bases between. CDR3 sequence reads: CASSAQTVTAGGYTF. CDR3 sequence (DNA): TGTGCCAGCAGCGCTCAGACGGTAACGGCGGGTGGCTACACCTTC.

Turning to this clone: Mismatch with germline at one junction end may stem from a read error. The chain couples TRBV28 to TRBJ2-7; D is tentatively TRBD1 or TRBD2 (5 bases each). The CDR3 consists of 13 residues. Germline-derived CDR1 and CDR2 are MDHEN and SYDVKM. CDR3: CASIHRSRDLGAW. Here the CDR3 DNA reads TGTGCCAGCATCCATCGGTCCAGGGACCTCGGGGCGTGG.

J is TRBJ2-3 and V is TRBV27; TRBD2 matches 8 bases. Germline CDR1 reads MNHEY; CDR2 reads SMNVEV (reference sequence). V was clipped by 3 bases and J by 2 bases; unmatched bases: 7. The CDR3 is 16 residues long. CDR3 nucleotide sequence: TGTGCCAGCAGTTTCTTCCCTAGCGGGTTCACAGATACGCAGTATTTT. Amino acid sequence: CASSFFPSGFTDTQYF.

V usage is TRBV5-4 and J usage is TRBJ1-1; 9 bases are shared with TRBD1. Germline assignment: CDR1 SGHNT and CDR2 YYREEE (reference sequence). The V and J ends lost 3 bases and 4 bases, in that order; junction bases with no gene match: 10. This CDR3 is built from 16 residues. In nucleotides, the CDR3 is TGTGCCAGCAGCTGGGGGGACAGGGCCAGGCGCACTGAAGCTTTCTTT. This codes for CASSWGDRARRTEAFF.

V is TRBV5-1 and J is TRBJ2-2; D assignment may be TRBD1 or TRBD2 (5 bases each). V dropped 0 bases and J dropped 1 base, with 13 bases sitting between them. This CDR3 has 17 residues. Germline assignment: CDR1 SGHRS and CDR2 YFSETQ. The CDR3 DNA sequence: TGCGCCAGCAGCTTGGGAGGGGATCTGATGAACACCGGGGAGCTGTTTTTT. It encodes CASSLGGDLMNTGELFF. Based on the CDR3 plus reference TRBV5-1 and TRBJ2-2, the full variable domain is KAGVTQTPRYLIKTRGQQVTLSCSPISGHRSVSWYQQTPGQGLQFLFEYFSETQRNKGNFPGRFSGRQFSNSRSEMNVSTLELGDSALYLCASSLGGDLMNTGELFFGEGSRLTVL.

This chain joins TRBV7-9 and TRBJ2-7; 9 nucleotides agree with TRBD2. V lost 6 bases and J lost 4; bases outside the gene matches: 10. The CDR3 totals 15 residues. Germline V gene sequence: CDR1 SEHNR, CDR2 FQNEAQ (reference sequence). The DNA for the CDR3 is TGTGCCAGCAGTAAAACACTAGCGGGTTATTACGAGCAGTACTTC. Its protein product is CASSKTLAGYYEQYF.

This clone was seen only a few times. CDR3 DNA sequence: TGTGCCAGCTCAGCACAGGGGGCAACGAACACCGGGGAGCTGTTTTTT. Translated: CASSAQGATNTGELFF. The J gene is TRBJ2-2, the V gene TRBV18; 9 bases line up with TRBD1. Germline lookup yields CDR1 KGHSH and CDR2 LQKENI. After removal of 5 bases from V and 0 bases from J, the junction contained 4 bases not matched to a gene. This CDR3 region has 16 residues.

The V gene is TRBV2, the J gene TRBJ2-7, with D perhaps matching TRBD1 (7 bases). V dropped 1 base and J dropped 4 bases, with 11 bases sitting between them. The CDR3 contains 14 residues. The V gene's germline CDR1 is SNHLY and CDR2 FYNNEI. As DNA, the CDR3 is TGTGCCAGCAGTGAAGGCAGGGGGGCATACGAGCAGTACTTC. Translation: CASSEGRGAYEQYF.

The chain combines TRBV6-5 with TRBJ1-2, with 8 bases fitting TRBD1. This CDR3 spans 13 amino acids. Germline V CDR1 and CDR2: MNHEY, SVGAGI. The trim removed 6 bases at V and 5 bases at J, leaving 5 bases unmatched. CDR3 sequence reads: CASSRGQEYGYTF. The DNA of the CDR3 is TGTGCCAGCAGCCGGGGACAGGAGTATGGCTACACCTTC.